This is a list of T cell receptor beta chains from one sample in a study of shared clonotypes between healthy human individuals. Clones were sequenced by immunoSEQ multiplex PCR, and TCRdb holds only the in-frame ones, with some missing. This sample yields approximately 840,000 clones, of which about 96% are seen a single time; about 0.21% belongs to the top ten. The sequencing sample was made of naive CD8+ T cells sorted from blood. These receptors came from a young man in good health. The CDR3 runs from the conserved cysteine through the conserved F or W. A D gene is named only where the DNA matches it firmly. Only some rows state a clone size, as once, few, many or a class for expanded clones.

CDR3nt	CDR3aa	d_gene	j_gene	abundance	v_gene
TGTGCCAGCAGTTCGGATCTCAATCAGCCCCAGCATTTT	CASSSDLNQPQHF	-	TRBJ1-5	once	TRBV28
TGTGCCAGCAGCGCGGGACAGCGCTACAATGAGCAGTTCTTC	CASSAGQRYNEQFF	-	TRBJ2-1	-	TRBV14
TGTGCCAGCAGCACCCTGACAGGGGCTGGACAGCCCCAGCATTTT	CASSTLTGAGQPQHF	TRBD1	TRBJ1-5	-	TRBV7-8
TGTGCCAGCAGTGAACCCCGGACTGAAGCTTTCTTT	CASSEPRTEAFF	-	TRBJ1-1	-	TRBV2
TGCGCCAGCAGCTTTGGATTTAAGAAGACCCAGTACTTC	CASSFGFKKTQYF	-	TRBJ2-5	-	TRBV5-1
TGTGCCAGCAGTTACTCGATAGCGGGAAGCACAGATACGCAGTATTTT	CASSYSIAGSTDTQYF	TRBD2	TRBJ2-3	-	TRBV6-5
TGTGCCAGTACACATGGCCCGGGGGCGAACACCGGGGAGCTGTTTTTT	CASTHGPGANTGELFF	-	TRBJ2-2	-	TRBV19
TGTGCCAGCAGTGATTTTTTAGGGGGTTCTATGAACACTGAAGCTTTCTTT	CASSDFLGGSMNTEAFF	-	TRBJ1-1	-	TRBV6-1
TGTGCCTGGAGTGGAGCGGGAGGGATCTCCTACGAGCAGTACTTC	CAWSGAGGISYEQYF	TRBD2	TRBJ2-7	-	TRBV30
TGCAGCGCGGCCGGGACAGCCTACGAGCAGTACTTC	CSAAGTAYEQYF	TRBD1	TRBJ2-7	-	TRBV29-1
TGTGCCAGCAGCTTGGGCCCAGCGGGAACGGATTTC	CASSLGPAGTDF	TRBD2	TRBJ2-7	-	TRBV7-9
TGCGCCAGCAGCCCGACAGGGCAATACAATGAGCAGTTCTTC	CASSPTGQYNEQFF	TRBD1	TRBJ2-1	-	TRBV5-1
TGTGCCACCTCCTCCGGGACAGGGGGCTACGAGCAGTACTTC	CATSSGTGGYEQYF	TRBD1	TRBJ2-7	few	TRBV6-5
TGTGCCAGCTCACCGGGGTGGAGCAATGAGCAGTTCTTC	CASSPGWSNEQFF	-	TRBJ2-1	-	TRBV18
TGCGCCAGCAGCACGACTAGCGGGGGTTCCTACGAGCAGTACTTC	CASSTTSGGSYEQYF	TRBD2	TRBJ2-7	-	TRBV5-1
TGTGCCAGCAGCGTCGGGACGGTGAACACTGAAGCTTTCTTT	CASSVGTVNTEAFF	-	TRBJ1-1	-	TRBV9